This TCR beta chain stems from a study of blood T cells in healthy people across ages. The study drew donors from healthy Caucasian individuals in Russia aged about 6 to 100. Every donor provided roughly 9.1 milliliters of peripheral blood. Regarding the study as a whole: Higher diversity, along with more naive CD4+ cells, distinguished long-lived donors from aged donors.

Details on this clonotype: Its target is not known.

A sample-barcoded 5' primer and a J-beta primer mix were used in a second PCR of about 7 to 12 cycles. MiXCR was run by TCRdb on the 5' RACE reads, yielding one entry per CDR3 protein. Here the sample spans more than 650,000 distinct CDR3 sequences, approximately 55% being singletons. Germline CDR1 reads MNHEY; CDR2 reads SVGEGT. The CDR3 consists of 14 residues. The V gene end was trimmed by 8 bases and the J gene end by 3 bases; junction bases not matched to a gene: 10. The rearrangement links TRBV6-2 or TRBV6-3 to TRBJ2-7; 7 bases map to TRBD1. The sequenced sample consisted of blood. The TCR originated in an elderly man in good health. The CDR3 here is CASHLTGTNYEQYF. CDR3 coding DNA: TGTGCCAGCCACCTGACAGGGACGAACTACGAGCAGTACTTC.